These 16 T cell receptor beta chains came from one sample sequenced in a study of vaccination effects on CD4 cells after COVID-19. Researchers isolated CD4+ T cells once around 11 days of culture had elapsed. PCR-confirmed SARS-CoV-2 infection occurred in the person between March and December 2020. Participants received two doses of either the BNT162b2 or mRNA-1273 vaccine. No antigen has been assigned to these receptors. Repertoires were generated with immunoSEQ multiplex PCR, while TCRdb's copy carries only in-frame clones and drops some. The profile shows roughly 51,000 clones, 74% of them singletons. Sequencing was performed on CD4+ T cells from PBMCs cultured without peptide, taken after COVID-19 vaccination. These receptors came from a human donor who had a prior SARS-CoV-2 infection.

This clone was picked up a small number of times. The CDR3 loop is CAAKDTYTEAFF. DNA of the CDR3: TGTGCCGCCAAGGACACTTACACTGAAGCTTTCTTT. V usage is TRBV12-3 or TRBV12-4 and J usage is TRBJ1-1, with D possibly matching TRBD1 (5 bases). The V end lost 11 bases, the J end lost 3 bases, and 13 bases lay between the germline ends. CDR3 length: 12 residues.

The chain links TRBV10-3 to TRBJ2-5; 9 nucleotides agree with TRBD1. The CDR3 is made up of 14 amino acids. The junction had 3 bases not matched to a gene; V was cut back by 2 bases and J by 5 bases. Germline V gene sequence: CDR1 ENHRY, CDR2 SYGVKD. CDR3 sequence: CAISEGTGRETQYF. CDR3 coding DNA: TGTGCCATCAGTGAGGGGACAGGGAGGGAGACCCAGTACTTC.

This chain joins TRBV6-4 and TRBJ2-1; D may be TRBD1 (5 bases). V dropped 3 bases and J dropped 2 bases, with 11 bases sitting between them. The germline gives CDR1 MRHNA, CDR2 SNTAGT. CDR3 size: 15 residues. The CDR3 DNA is TGTGCCAGCAGTGAGGGGCTAGGGACCTACAATGAGCAGTTCTTC. Its protein product is CASSEGLGTYNEQFF.

The rearrangement links TRBV10-3 to TRBJ2-1; D perhaps matches TRBD2 (6 bases). The CDR3 has 14 amino acids. Germline V gene lookup returns CDR1 ENHRY and CDR2 SYGVKD. V lost 1 base, J lost 7 bases, and 11 bases lay in between. Here the CDR3 reads CAISEYSGHNEQFF. CDR3 sequence (DNA): TGTGCCATCAGTGAGTATAGCGGACATAATGAGCAGTTCTTC.

The chain combines TRBV18 with TRBJ2-6; the D gene is possibly TRBD2 (5 bases). The V gene lost 1 base and the J gene lost 0 bases, with 28 bases spanning the gap. The CDR3 sequence is 23 residues long. CDR1 is KGHSH, CDR2 LQKENI, per germline. DNA of the CDR3: TGTGCCAGCTCACCACTCAATTACAAGGGCGCCAATTTTCGGGGCTCTGGGGCCAACGTCCTGACTTTC. This encodes CASSPLNYKGANFRGSGANVLTF.

The chain is built from TRBV7-3 and TRBJ2-1, with D tentatively TRBD1 (7 bases). The germline V gene encodes CDR1 SGHTA and CDR2 FQGTGA. The V end lost 5 bases, the J end lost 5 bases, and 16 bases lay between the germline ends. The CDR3 loop spans 15 amino acids. As DNA, the CDR3 is TGTGCCAGCAGCCCCCAGGGGGGTCACAACAATGAGCAGTTCTTC. Residues: CASSPQGGHNNEQFF.

The CDR3 loop reads CASSSRDRTLNYGYTF. The DNA for the CDR3 is TGTGCCAGCAGCAGCCGGGACCGTACTTTAAACTATGGCTACACCTTC. This sequence joins TRBV7-2 and TRBJ1-2; D might be TRBD1 (5 bases). This CDR3 is 16 amino acids long. V lost 5 bases to trimming and J lost 2 bases, with 18 bases between them. Germline loops: CDR1 SGHTA, CDR2 FQGNSA.

The chain employs TRBV11-3 and TRBJ2-4; D is perhaps TRBD2 (6 bases). V was clipped by 0 bases and J by 5 bases, with 14 bases between them. CDR1 and CDR2 from the germline V gene are SGHNT and YENEEA. This CDR3 comprises 16 residues. The DNA of the CDR3 is TGTGCCAGCAGCTTAGAGGAGGCTAGCGTAGAAAACATTCAGTACTTC. This encodes CASSLEEASVENIQYF.

The CDR3 region has the DNA TGTGCCAGCAGCTTACCCGGTGACTATGGCTACACCTTC. It encodes CASSLPGDYGYTF. The V and J genes are TRBV7-2 and TRBJ1-2; D is undetermined. CDR3 size: 13 residues. Trimming took off 2 bases at V and 3 bases at J, with 7 bases between the two ends. The V gene's germline CDR1 is SGHTA and CDR2 FQGNSA. The full variable domain, completed using reference TRBV7-2 and TRBJ1-2, is GAGVSQSPSNKVTEKGKDVELRCDPISGHTALYWYRQSLGQGLEFLIYFQGNSAPDKSGLPSDRFSAERTGGSVSTLTIQRTQQEDSAVYLCASSLPGDYGYTFGSGTRLTVV.

V usage is TRBV5-1 and J usage is TRBJ2-1, with 8 bases identical to TRBD1. The length of the CDR3 is 17 residues. J gave up 0 bases and V 3 bases, and 8 bases lay outside the gene matches. Per germline, CDR1 SGHRS and CDR2 YFSETQ. The CDR3 DNA sequence: TGCGCCAGCAGCTGGGACGACAGGGGCGGCTCCTACAATGAGCAGTTCTTC. The encoded protein is CASSWDDRGGSYNEQFF.

This chain's CDR3 is CASSLNRGMAGNTIYF. CDR3 in DNA: TGTGCCAGCAGCTTAAACAGGGGGATGGCTGGAAACACCATATATTTT. The chain employs TRBV7-2 and TRBJ1-3; 8 positions agree with TRBD1. V gave up 2 bases and J gave up 2 bases; unmatched junction bases: 5. The CDR3 consists of 16 residues. Germline V CDR1 and CDR2: SGHTA, FQGNSA.

The chain is built from TRBV6-6 and TRBJ2-2; no firm D call. This CDR3 contains 14 residues. Germline assignment: CDR1 MNHNY and CDR2 SVGAGI (reference sequence). Trimming removed 6 bases from V and 0 bases from J, with 8 bases in between. The CDR3 coding sequence is TGTGCCAGCAGCATCGTGGCGAACACCGGGGAGCTGTTTTTT. Translating it yields CASSIVANTGELFF.

The chain uses TRBV10-3 and TRBJ2-1; 8 positions match TRBD2. V dropped 4 bases and J dropped 3; count of bases not matched to a gene: 8. The germline V gene has CDR1 ENHRY and CDR2 SYGVKD. This CDR3 has 16 amino acids. This CDR3 reads CAISGGGGNRYNEQFF. In DNA form, the CDR3 reads TGTGCCATCAGTGGGGGCGGGGGGAACCGCTACAATGAGCAGTTCTTC.

The chain carries TRBV5-1 and TRBJ2-7; D is possibly TRBD1 (5 bases). Trimming shortened V by 0 bases and J by 2 bases, and 9 bases separated the two germline ends. CDR1 and CDR2 from the germline V gene are SGHRS and YFSETQ. This CDR3 has 14 amino acids. The CDR3 is CASSLVPGTYEQYF. CDR3 DNA sequence: TGCGCCAGCAGCTTGGTCCCAGGGACCTACGAGCAGTACTTC.

The chain employs TRBV9 and TRBJ2-3, with 8 bases matching TRBD1. V lost 3 bases, J lost 5 bases, and 2 bases stayed unmatched. Germline lookup yields CDR1 SGDLS and CDR2 YYNGEE. The CDR3 loop spans 13 amino acids. As DNA, the CDR3 is TGTGCCAGCAGCGGCAGGGGGCAAGATACGCAGTATTTT. Residues: CASSGRGQDTQYF.

This sequence joins TRBV2 and TRBJ1-5; 8 positions agree with TRBD1. Germline CDR1 reads SNHLY; CDR2 reads FYNNEI. CDR3 length: 15 residues. Unmatched junction bases numbered 8, after V lost 5 bases and J lost 5 bases. CDR3 sequence reads: CASSRDGQGYQPQHF. The CDR3, as DNA: TGTGCCAGCAGTCGCGACGGACAGGGTTATCAGCCCCAGCATTTT.